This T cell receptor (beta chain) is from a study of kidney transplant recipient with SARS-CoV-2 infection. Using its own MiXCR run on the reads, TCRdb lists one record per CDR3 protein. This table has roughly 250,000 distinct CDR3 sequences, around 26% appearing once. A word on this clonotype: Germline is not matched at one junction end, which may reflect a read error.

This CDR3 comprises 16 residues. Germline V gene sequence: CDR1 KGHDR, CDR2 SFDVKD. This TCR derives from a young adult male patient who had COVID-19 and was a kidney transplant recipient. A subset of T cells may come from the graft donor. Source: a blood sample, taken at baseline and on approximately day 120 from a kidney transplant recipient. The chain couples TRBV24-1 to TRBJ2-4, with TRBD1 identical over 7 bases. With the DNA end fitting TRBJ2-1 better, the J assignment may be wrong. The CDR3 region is CTTRSHGTEPVNEQFF. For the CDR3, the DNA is TGTACCACCCGAAGCCACGGGACAGAGCCCGTCAATGAGCAGTTCTTC.